This T cell receptor beta chain comes out of a study of T cell repertoires in ileal Crohn's disease. Study-level information: At surgery, around 36% of patients smoked, with median disease duration 7.9 years.

By sample fraction, this clone is medium-sized. Its antigen remains unknown. Generated by immunoSEQ multiplex PCR, the TCRdb table keeps only in-frame clones and is missing some. The table includes about 14,000 clones, around 84% detected once. Notes on the study in general: Every patient over 26.8% clonality showed endoscopic recurrence. Active smokers at surgery had more clonal expansions than non-smokers. Mucosal expansions were suggested to be mainly CD8 T cells.

V lost 0 bases, J lost 4 bases, and 9 bases lay in between. Germline CDR1 and CDR2: GTSNPN and SVGIG (reference sequence). This CDR3 spans 13 amino acids. The chain uses TRBV30 and TRBJ1-1; D not certain. This receptor was identified in an adult with Crohn's disease. The sample taken for sequencing was ileal tissue. In nucleotides, the CDR3 is TGTGCCTGGAGTGTCGTAGATGGCACTGAAGCTTTCTTT. Its protein product is CAWSVVDGTEAFF.